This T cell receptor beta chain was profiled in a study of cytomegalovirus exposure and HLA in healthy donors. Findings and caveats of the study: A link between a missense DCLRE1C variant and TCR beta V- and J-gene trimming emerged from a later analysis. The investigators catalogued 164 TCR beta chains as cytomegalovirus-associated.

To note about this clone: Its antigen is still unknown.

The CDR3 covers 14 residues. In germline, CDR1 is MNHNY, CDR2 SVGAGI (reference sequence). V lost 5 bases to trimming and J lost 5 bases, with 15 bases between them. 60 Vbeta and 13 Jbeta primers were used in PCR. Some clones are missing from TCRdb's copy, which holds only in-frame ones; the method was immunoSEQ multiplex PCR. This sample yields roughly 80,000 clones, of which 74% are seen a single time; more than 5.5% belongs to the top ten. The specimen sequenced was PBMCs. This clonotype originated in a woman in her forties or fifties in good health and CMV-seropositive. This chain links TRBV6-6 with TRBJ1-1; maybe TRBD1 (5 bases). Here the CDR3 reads CASSTGGALTEAFF. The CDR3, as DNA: TGTGCCAGCAGTACAGGAGGGGCTTTAACTGAAGCTTTCTTT.